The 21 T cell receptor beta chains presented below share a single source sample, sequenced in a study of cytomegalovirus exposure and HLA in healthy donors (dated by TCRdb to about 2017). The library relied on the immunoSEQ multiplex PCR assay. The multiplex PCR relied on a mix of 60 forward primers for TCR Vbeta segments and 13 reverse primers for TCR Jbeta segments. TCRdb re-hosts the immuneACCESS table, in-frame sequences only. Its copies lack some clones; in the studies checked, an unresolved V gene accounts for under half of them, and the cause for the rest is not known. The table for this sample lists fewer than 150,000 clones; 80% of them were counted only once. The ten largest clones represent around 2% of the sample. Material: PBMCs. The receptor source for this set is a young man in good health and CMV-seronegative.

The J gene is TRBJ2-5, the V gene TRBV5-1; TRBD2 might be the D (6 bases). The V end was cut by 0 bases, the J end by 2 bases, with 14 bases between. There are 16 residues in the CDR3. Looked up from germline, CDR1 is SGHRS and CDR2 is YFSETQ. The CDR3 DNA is TGCGCCAGCAGCTTGGAGTTGGTAGCGGTACAAGAGACCCAGTACTTC. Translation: CASSLELVAVQETQYF.

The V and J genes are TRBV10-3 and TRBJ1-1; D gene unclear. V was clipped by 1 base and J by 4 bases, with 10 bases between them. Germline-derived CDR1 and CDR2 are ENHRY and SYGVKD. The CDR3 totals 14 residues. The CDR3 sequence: CAISEFGESTEAFF. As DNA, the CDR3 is TGTGCCATCAGTGAGTTCGGGGAAAGCACTGAAGCTTTCTTT.

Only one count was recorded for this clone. The CDR3, as DNA: TGTGCCAGCAGCCAAGATCTTGGGGCCTATGGCTACACCTTC. Translated, it gives CASSQDLGAYGYTF. V gene TRBV14 combines with J gene TRBJ1-2; D perhaps matches TRBD1 (5 bases). The CDR3 extends over 14 amino acids. V lost 0 bases, J lost 4 bases, and 9 bases lay in between. Germline CDR1 and CDR2: SGHDN and FVKESK.

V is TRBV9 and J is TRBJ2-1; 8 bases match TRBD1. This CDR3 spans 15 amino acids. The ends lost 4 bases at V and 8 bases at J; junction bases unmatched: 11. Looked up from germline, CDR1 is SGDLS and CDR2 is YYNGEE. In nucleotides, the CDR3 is TGTGCCAGCAGCACCCGACAGGGGCTTAGCGATGAGCAGTTCTTC. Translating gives CASSTRQGLSDEQFF. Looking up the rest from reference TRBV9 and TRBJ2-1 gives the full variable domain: DSGVTQTPKHLITATGQRVTLRCSPRSGDLSVYWYQQSLDQGLQFLIQYYNGEERAKGNILERFSAQQFPDLHSELNLSSLELGDSALYFCASSTRQGLSDEQFFGPGTRLTVL.

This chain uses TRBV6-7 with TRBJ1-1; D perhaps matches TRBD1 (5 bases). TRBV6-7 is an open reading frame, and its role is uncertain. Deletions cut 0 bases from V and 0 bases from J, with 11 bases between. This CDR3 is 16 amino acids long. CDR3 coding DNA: TGTGCCAGCAGTTACTCTGACAGACACATGAACACTGAAGCTTTCTTT. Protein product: CASSYSDRHMNTEAFF.

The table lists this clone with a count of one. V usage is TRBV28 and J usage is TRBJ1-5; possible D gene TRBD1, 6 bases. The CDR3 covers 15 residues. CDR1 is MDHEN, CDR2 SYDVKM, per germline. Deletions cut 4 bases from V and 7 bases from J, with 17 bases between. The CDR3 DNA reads TGTGCCAGCAGTTCCCCGGACAGACTTTTCCAGCCCCAGCATTTT. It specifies CASSSPDRLFQPQHF.

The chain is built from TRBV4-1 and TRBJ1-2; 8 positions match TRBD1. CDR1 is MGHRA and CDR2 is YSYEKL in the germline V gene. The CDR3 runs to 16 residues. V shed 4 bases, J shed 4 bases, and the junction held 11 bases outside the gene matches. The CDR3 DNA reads TGCGCCAGCAGCCCTAGGACAGGGCGAAGAATCTATGGCTACACCTTC. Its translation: CASSPRTGRRIYGYTF.

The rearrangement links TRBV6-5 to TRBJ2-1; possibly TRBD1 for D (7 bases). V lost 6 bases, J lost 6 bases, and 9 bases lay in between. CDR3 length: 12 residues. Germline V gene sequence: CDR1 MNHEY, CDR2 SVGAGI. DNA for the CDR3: TGTGCCAGCAGCCAGGGGGGCAATGAGCAGTTCTTC. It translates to CASSQGGNEQFF.

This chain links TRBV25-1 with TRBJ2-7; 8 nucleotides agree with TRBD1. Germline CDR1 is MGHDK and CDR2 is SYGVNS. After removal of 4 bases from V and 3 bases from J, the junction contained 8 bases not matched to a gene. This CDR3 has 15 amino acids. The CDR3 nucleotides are TGTGCCAGCAGTGCATCCGCCAGGGGGCGCTACGAGCAGTACTTC. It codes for CASSASARGRYEQYF.

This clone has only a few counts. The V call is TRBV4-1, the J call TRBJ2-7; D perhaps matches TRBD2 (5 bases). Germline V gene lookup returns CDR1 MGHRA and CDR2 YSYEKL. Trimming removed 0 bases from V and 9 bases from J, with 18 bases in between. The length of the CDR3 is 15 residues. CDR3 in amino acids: CASSQDEGSLWGQYF. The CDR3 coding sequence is TGCGCCAGCAGCCAAGATGAGGGAAGCTTATGGGGGCAGTACTTC.

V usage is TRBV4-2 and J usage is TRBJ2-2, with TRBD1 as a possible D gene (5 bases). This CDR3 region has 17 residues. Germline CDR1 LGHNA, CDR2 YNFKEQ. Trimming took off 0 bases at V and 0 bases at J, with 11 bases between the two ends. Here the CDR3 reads CASSQEFHRPNTGELFF. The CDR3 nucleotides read TGTGCCAGCAGCCAAGAGTTCCACAGGCCGAACACCGGGGAGCTGTTTTTT.

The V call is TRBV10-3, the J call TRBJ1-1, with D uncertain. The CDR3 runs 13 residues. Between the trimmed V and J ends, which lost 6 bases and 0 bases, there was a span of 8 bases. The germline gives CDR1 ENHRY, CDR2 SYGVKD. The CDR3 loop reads CAIRTEMNTEAFF. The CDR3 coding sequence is TGTGCCATCAGGACGGAGATGAACACTGAAGCTTTCTTT.

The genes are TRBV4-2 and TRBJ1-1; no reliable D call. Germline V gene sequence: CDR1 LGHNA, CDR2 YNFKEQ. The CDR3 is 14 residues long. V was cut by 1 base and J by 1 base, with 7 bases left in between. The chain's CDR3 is CASSQVRRNTEAFF. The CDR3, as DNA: TGTGCCAGCAGCCAAGTAAGGAGGAACACTGAAGCTTTCTTT.

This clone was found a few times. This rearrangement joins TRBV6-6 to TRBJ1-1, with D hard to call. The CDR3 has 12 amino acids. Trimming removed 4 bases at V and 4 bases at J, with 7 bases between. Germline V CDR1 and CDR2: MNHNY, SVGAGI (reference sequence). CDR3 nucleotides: TGTGCCAGCAGTTCGGGTATCACTGAAGCTTTCTTT. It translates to CASSSGITEAFF.

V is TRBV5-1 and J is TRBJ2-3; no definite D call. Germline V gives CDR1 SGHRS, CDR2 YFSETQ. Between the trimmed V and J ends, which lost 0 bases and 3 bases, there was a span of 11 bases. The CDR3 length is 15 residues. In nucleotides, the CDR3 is TGCGCCAGCAGCTTGGCCCTCACACCGACAGATACGCAGTATTTT. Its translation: CASSLALTPTDTQYF.

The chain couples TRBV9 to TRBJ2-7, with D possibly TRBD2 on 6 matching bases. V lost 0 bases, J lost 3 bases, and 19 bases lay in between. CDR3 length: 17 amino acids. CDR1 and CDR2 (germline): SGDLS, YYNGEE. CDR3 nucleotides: TGTGCCAGCAGCGTAGGGTGGGGGAGTGCGGGGATCTACGAGCAGTACTTC. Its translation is CASSVGWGSAGIYEQYF.

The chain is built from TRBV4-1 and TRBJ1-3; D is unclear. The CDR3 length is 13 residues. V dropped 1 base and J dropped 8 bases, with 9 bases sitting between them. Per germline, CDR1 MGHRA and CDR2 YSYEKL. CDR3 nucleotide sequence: TGCGCCAGCAGCCAAGTGGAGGGCTACACCATATATTTT. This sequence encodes CASSQVEGYTIYF.

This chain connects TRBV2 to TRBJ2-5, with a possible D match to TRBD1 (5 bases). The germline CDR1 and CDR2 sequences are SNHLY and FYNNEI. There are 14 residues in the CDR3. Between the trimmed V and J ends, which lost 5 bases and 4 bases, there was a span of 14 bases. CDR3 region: CASSPQTAGETQYF. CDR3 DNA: TGTGCCAGCAGTCCTCAGACAGCAGGAGAGACCCAGTACTTC. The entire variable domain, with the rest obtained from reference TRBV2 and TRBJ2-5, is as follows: EPEVTQTPSHQVTQMGQEVILRCVPISNHLYFYWYRQILGQKVEFLVSFYNNEISEKSEIFDDQFSVERPDGSNFTLKIRSTKLEDSAMYFCASSPQTAGETQYFGPGTRLLVL.

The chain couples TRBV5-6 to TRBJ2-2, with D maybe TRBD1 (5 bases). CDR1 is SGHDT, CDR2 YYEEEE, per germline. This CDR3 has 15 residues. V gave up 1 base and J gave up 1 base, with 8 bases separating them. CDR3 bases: TGTGCCAGCAGCTTGTCCACAGGGAACACCGGGGAGCTGTTTTTT. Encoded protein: CASSLSTGNTGELFF.

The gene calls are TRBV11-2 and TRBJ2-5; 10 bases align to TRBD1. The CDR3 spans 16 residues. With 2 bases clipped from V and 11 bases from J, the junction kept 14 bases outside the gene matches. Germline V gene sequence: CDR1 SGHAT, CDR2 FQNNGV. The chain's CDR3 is CASSLLSGTGDQGQYF. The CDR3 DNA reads TGTGCCAGCAGCTTATTGTCCGGGACAGGGGATCAGGGGCAGTACTTC.

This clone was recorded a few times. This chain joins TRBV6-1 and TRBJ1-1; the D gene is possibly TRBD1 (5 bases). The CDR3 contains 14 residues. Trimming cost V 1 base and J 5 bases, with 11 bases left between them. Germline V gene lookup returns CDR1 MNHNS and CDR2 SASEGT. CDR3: CASSEGGGMTEAFF. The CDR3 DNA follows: TGTGCCAGCAGTGAAGGCGGGGGGATGACTGAAGCTTTCTTT.